Included here is one T cell receptor (beta chain) sequence, with context. The data stem from a study of blood T cell repertoires in COVID-19. Study overall: There were acute and convalescent COVID-19 samples, and they came from the United States, Italy and Spain. PBMCs, B-cell-depleted T cells, or T cells provided the cDNA or gDNA that made up the material.

Under the authors' procedure: Nucleated cell counts were estimated from reference gene primer amplification. Sequencing used immunoSEQ multiplex PCR; TCRdb keeps in-frame clones, though not all of them. Clonal size and the V and J genes are those of that table, whereas D and trimming came from the DNA. In the table there are fewer than 200,000 clones, 70% to 90% of which are singletons. This CDR3 region has 14 residues. Germline loops: CDR1 SNHLY, CDR2 FYNNEI. Trimming removed 3 bases from V and 3 bases from J, with 9 bases in between. This sequence joins TRBV2 and TRBJ1-5; D may be TRBD1 (5 bases). Sequenced input: peripheral blood. The clonotype was recovered from a man between 40 and 49 years old who had recovered from COVID-19. Here the CDR3 DNA reads TGTGCCAGCAGTGACAGGGTTACCAATCAGCCCCAGCATTTT. Translating it yields CASSDRVTNQPQHF.